This T cell receptor beta chain appears in the sequencing data of a study of CD8+CD57+ T cells in acquired aplastic anemia. Study information: Each DNA sample taken from sorted CD4+ and CD8+ cells came to around 3.4 ug on average. Average CD4+ read depth in healthy donors was about 9.8 million reads. Study-level results: Twenty-nine sequences, all CD8+ CDR3, were shared between patients and controls. Patients versus controls showed no significant CD8+ Simpson's diversity difference.

Germline loops: CDR1 SGHTA, CDR2 FQGNSA. This CDR3 comprises 13 residues. Genomic DNA provided the template from which TCR beta VDJ and CDR3 profiles were obtained. TCRdb recomputed calls from the reads with MiXCR, one row per CDR3 protein. The sample includes approximately 380,000 distinct CDR3 sequences, 65% to 80% of them seen just once. As concerns this clonotype: Its antigen remains unidentified. A much larger clone lies a single base off, so this may be a read error.

This receptor was taken from a human donor in good health, serving as a control. Sequenced sample: sorted CD4+, CD8+, or CD8+CD57+ T cells (not recorded which) from PBMCs. The chain joins TRBV7-2 to TRBJ2-1; possibly TRBD1 or TRBD2 for D (5 bases each). The CDR3 sequence is CASSPGPNDEQFF. The CDR3 DNA follows: TGCGCCAGCAGCCCGGGACCAAACGATGAGCAGTTCTTC.